The entry that follows covers one TCR beta chain sequence. This record belongs to a study of blood T cell repertoires in COVID-19. Study-wide context: There were acute and convalescent COVID-19 samples, and they came from the United States, Italy and Spain. PBMCs, B-cell-depleted T cells, or T cells were the source of the cDNA or gDNA that made up the material.

In germline, CDR1 is MNHNY, CDR2 SVGAGI (reference sequence). Trimming cost V 2 bases and J 3 bases; bases outside gene matches: 4. The CDR3 runs 15 residues. Authors' processing steps: Researchers report that nucleated cell counts were estimated from reference gene primer amplification. Clones were sequenced by immunoSEQ multiplex PCR, and TCRdb holds only the in-frame ones, with some missing. D and trimming were read from the DNA, whereas the V and J calls and clone size are those reported in that table. In the table there are tens of thousands of clones, around nine tenths of which are singletons.

The gene calls are TRBV6-6 and TRBJ2-3; 8 bases fit TRBD2. The TCR was taken from a human donor with active COVID-19. The donor label of this sample is uncertain. The sample comprised peripheral blood. CDR3 nucleotide sequence: TGTGCCAGCAGTTACGCGGGAGGAATGACAGATACGCAGTATTTT. Translated: CASSYAGGMTDTQYF.